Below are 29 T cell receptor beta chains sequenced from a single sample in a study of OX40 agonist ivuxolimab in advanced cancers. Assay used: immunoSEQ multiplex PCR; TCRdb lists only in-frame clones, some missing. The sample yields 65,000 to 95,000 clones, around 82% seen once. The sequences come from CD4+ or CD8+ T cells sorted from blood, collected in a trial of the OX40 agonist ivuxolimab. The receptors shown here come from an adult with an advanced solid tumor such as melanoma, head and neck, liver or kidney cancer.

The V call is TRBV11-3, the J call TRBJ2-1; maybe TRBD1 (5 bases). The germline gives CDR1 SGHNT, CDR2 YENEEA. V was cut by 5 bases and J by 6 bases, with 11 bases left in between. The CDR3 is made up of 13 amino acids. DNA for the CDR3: TGTGCCAGCAGCCCCGAACAGGTCAATGAGCAGTTCTTC. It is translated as CASSPEQVNEQFF.

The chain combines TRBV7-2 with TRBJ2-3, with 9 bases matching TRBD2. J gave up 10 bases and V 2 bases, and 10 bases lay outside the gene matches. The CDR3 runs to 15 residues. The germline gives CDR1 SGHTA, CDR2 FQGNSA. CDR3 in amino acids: CASSLRGLAGSAQYF. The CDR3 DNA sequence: TGTGCCAGCAGCTTACGGGGGCTAGCGGGATCTGCGCAGTATTTT.

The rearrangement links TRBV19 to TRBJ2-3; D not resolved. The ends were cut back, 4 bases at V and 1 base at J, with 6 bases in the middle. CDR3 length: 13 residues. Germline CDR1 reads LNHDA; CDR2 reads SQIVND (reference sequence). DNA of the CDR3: TGTGCCAGTAGTAACAGCGGCACAGATACGCAGTATTTT. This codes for CASSNSGTDTQYF. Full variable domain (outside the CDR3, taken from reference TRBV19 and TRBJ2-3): DGGITQSPKYLFRKEGQNVTLSCEQNLNHDAMYWYRQDPGQGLRLIYYSQIVNDFQKGDIAEGYSVSREKKESFPLTVTSAQKNPTAFYLCASSNSGTDTQYFGPGTRLTVL.

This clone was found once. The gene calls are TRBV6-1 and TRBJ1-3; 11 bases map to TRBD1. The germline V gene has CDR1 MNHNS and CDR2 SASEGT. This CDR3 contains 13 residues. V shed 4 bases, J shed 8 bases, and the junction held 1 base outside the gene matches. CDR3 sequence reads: CASSGGQGDTIYF. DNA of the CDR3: TGTGCCAGCAGTGGGGGACAGGGGGACACCATATATTTT.

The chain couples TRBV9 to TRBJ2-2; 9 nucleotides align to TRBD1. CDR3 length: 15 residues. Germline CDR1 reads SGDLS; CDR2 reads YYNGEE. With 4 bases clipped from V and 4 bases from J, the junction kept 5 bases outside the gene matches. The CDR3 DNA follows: TGTGCCAGCAGCAAGACAGGGGGAATCACCGGGGAGCTGTTTTTT. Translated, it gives CASSKTGGITGELFF.

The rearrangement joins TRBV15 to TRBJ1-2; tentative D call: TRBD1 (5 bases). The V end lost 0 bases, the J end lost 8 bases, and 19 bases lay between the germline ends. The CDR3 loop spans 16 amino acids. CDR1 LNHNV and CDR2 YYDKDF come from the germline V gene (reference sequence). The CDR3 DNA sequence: TGTGCCACCAGCAGAGATTGGATCCCGGGACTAATAGGCTACACCTTC. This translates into CATSRDWIPGLIGYTF.

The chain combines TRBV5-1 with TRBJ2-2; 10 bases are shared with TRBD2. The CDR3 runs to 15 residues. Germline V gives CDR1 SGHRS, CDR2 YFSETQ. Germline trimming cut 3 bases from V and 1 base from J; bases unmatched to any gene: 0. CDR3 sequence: CASSWTSGNTGELFF. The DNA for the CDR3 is TGCGCCAGCAGCTGGACTAGCGGGAACACCGGGGAGCTGTTTTTT. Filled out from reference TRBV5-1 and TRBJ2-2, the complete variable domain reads KAGVTQTPRYLIKTRGQQVTLSCSPISGHRSVSWYQQTPGQGLQFLFEYFSETQRNKGNFPGRFSGRQFSNSRSEMNVSTLELGDSALYLCASSWTSGNTGELFFGEGSRLTVL.

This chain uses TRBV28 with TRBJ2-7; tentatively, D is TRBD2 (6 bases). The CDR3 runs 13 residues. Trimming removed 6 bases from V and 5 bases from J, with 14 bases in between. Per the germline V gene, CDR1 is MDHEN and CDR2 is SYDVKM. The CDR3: CASRRESSDEQYF. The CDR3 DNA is TGTGCCAGCAGACGGGAGTCATCGGACGAGCAGTACTTC.

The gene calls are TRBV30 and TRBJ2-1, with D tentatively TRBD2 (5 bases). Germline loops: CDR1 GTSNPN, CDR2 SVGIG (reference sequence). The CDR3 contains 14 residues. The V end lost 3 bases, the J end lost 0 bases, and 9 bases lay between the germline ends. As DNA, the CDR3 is TGTGCCTGGAGCGAGCGGACCTCCTACAATGAGCAGTTCTTC. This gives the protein CAWSERTSYNEQFF.

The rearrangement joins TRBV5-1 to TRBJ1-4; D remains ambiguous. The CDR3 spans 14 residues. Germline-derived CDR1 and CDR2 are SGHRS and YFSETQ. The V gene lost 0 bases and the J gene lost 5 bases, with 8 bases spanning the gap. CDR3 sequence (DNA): TGCGCCAGCAGCTTGGGGGCAGAGAATGAAAAACTGTTTTTT. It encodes CASSLGAENEKLFF. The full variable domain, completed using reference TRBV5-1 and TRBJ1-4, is KAGVTQTPRYLIKTRGQQVTLSCSPISGHRSVSWYQQTPGQGLQFLFEYFSETQRNKGNFPGRFSGRQFSNSRSEMNVSTLELGDSALYLCASSLGAENEKLFFGSGTQLSVL.

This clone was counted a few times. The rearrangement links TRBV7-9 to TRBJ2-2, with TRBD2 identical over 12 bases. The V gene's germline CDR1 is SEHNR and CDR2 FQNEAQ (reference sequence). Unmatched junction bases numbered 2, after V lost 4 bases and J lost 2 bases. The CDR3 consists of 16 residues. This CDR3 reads CASSSTSGSNTGELFF. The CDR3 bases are TGTGCCAGCAGCTCGACTAGCGGGAGTAACACCGGGGAGCTGTTTTTT.

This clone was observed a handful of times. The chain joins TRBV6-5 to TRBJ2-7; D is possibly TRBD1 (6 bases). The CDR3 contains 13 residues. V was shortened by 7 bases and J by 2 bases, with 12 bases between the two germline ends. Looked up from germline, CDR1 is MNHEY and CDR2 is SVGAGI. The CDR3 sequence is CASTGTRTYEQYF. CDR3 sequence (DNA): TGTGCCAGCACCGGGACAAGGACCTACGAGCAGTACTTC.

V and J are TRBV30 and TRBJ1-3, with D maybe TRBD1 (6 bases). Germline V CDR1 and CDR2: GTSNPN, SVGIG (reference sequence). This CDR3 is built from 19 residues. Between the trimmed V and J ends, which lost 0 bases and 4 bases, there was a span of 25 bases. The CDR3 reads CAWSVFGGALLPVGNTIYF. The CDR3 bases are TGTGCCTGGAGTGTATTTGGGGGGGCTCTCCTCCCGGTCGGAAACACCATATATTTT.

CDR3 in amino acids: CSVEVEVPSGSGYEQYF. In nucleotides, the CDR3 is TGCAGCGTTGAAGTAGAGGTTCCTAGCGGGAGCGGGTACGAGCAGTACTTC. The V gene is TRBV29-1, the J gene TRBJ2-7, with 10 bases matching TRBD2. This CDR3 contains 17 residues. Trimming cost V 1 base and J 4 bases; bases outside gene matches: 13. Germline CDR1 and CDR2: SQVTM and ANQGSEA.

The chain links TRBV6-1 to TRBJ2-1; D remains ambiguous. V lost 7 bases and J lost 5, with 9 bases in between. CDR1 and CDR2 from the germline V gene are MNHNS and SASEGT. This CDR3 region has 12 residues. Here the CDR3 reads CASTPLDNEQFF. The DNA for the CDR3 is TGTGCCAGCACACCTTTGGACAATGAGCAGTTCTTC.

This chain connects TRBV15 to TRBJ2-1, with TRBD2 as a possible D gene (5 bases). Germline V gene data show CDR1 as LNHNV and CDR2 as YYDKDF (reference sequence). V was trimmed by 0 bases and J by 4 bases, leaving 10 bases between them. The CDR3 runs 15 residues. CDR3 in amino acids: CATSRESGFYNEQFF. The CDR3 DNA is TGTGCCACCAGCAGAGAATCGGGATTTTACAATGAGCAGTTCTTC. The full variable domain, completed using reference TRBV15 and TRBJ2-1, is DAMVIQNPRYQVTQFGKPVTLSCSQTLNHNVMYWYQQKSSQAPKLLFHYYDKDFNNEADTPDNFQSRRPNTSFCFLDIRSPGLGDTAMYLCATSRESGFYNEQFFGPGTRLTVL.

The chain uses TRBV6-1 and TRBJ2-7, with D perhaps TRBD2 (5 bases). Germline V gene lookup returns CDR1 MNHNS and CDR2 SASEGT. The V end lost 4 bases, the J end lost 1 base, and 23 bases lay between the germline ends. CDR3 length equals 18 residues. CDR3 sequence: CASSGSKHLGNGSYEQYF. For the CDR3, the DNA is TGTGCCAGCAGTGGGTCGAAACACCTCGGGAACGGTTCCTACGAGCAGTACTTC.

CDR3 DNA: TGTGCCAGCAGGAAGAGACAGGCGTACAATGAGCAGTTCTTC. Translated, it gives CASRKRQAYNEQFF. The chain couples TRBV2 to TRBJ2-1, with a tentative D call TRBD1 (6 bases). Germline CDR1 SNHLY, CDR2 FYNNEI. With 6 bases removed from V and 4 bases from J, the gap between germline ends came to 13 bases. This CDR3 has 14 residues.

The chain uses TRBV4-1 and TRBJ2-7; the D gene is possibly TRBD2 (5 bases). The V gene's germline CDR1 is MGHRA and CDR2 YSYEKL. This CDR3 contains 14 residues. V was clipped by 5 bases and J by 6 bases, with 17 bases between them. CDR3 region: CASSVLRGDGEQYF. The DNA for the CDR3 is TGCGCCAGCAGCGTGCTCCGGGGTGATGGCGAGCAGTACTTC.

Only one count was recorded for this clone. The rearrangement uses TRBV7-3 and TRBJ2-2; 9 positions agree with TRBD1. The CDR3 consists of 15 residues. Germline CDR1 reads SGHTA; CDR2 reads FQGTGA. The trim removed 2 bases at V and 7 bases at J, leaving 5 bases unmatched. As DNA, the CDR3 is TGTGCCAGCAGCTTAGGCGGGACAGGGAACGGGGAGCTGTTTTTT. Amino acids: CASSLGGTGNGELFF.

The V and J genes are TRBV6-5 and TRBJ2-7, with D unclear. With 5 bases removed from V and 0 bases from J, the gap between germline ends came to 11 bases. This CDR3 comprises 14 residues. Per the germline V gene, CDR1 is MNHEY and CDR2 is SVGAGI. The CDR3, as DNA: TGTGCCAGCAGTCGCCCGGGCTTCTCCTACGAGCAGTACTTC. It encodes CASSRPGFSYEQYF.

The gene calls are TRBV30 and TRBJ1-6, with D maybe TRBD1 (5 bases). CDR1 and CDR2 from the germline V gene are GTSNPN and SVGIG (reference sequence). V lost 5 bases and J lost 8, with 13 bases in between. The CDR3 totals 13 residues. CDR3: CAWGGGLDSPLHF. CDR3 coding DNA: TGTGCCTGGGGCGGGGGTCTTGATTCACCCCTCCACTTT.

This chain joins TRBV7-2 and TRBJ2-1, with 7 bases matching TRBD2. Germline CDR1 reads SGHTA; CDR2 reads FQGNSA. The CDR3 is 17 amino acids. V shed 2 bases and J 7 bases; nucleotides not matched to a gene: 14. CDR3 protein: CASSLFPTSRVYNEQFF. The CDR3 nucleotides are TGTGCCAGCAGCTTATTCCCGACTAGCCGAGTATATAATGAGCAGTTCTTC.

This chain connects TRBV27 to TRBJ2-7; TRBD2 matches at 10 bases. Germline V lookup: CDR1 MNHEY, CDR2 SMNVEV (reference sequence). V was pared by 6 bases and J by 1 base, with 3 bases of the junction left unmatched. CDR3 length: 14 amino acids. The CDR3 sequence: CASSQREGSYEQYF. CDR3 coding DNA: TGTGCCAGCAGCCAGCGGGAGGGTTCCTACGAGCAGTACTTC.

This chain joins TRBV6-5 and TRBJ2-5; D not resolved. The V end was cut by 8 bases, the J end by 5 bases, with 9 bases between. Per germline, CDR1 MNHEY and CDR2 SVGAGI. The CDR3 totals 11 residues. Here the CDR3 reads CASVSSETQYF. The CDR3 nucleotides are TGTGCCAGCGTATCCTCCGAGACCCAGTACTTC.

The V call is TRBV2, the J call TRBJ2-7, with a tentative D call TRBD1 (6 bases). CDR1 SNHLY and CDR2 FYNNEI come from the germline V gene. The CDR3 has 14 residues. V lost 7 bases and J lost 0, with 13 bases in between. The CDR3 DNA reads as TGTGCCAGCATGGGGACAAGGAGCTCCTACGAGCAGTACTTC. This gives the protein CASMGTRSSYEQYF.

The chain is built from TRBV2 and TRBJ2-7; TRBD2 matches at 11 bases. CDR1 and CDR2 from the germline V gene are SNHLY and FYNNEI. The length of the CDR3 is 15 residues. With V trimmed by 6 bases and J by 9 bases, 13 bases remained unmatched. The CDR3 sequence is CASSVGWTSGSGQYF. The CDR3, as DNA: TGTGCCAGCAGCGTTGGGTGGACTAGCGGGTCAGGGCAGTACTTC.

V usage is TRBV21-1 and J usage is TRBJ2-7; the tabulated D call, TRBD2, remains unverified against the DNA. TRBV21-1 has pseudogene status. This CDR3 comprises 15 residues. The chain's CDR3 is CASSKSGGRVDEQYF. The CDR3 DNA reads TGTGCCAGCAGCAAATCCGGCGGGAGGGTAGACGAGCAGTACTTC.

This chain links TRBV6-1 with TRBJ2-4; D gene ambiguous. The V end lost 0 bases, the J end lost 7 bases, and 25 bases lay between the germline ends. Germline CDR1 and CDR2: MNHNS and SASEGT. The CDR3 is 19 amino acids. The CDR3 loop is CASSEAGWVRASPRNIQYF. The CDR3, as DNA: TGTGCCAGCAGTGAAGCGGGGTGGGTTAGGGCCTCCCCCCGGAACATTCAGTACTTC.